This is a list of T cell receptor beta chains from one sample in a study of vaccination and CD4 T cells after COVID-19. Using its own MiXCR run on the PCR reads, TCRdb lists one record per CDR3 protein. The table lists 7,000 to 8,500 distinct CDR3 sequences, around 45% of them singletons. What these receptors recognize is not known. Sequenced input: CD4+ T cells from blood, cultured in vitro. The receptors come from a human donor in good health. CDR3s include the opening cysteine and the closing phenylalanine or tryptophan. A D gene is named only where the DNA matches it firmly. Where a row states a size, it is once, few, many or the class of an expanded clone; other rows omit it.

size: -
V: TRBV7-9
D: -
J: TRBJ1-4
CDR3: CASSLSETRAEKLFF
DNA: TGTGCCAGCAGCTTATCGGAGACTAGGGCCGAAAAACTGTTTTTT

size: few
V: TRBV10-2
D: -
J: TRBJ1-1
CDR3: CAIKATRGTEAFF
DNA: TGCGCCATTAAGGCGACGAGGGGGACTGAAGCTTTCTTT

size: few
V: TRBV24-1
D: -
J: TRBJ2-2
CDR3: CATSDFRGSGELFF
DNA: TGTGCCACCAGTGATTTTAGAGGGAGCGGGGAGCTGTTTTTT

size: few
V: TRBV20-1
D: -
J: TRBJ1-1
CDR3: CSAWGAEAFF
DNA: TGCAGTGCTTGGGGGGCTGAAGCTTTCTTT

size: -
V: TRBV2
D: -
J: TRBJ2-7
CDR3: CASRTVSYEQYF
DNA: TGTGCCAGCAGGACAGTTTCCTACGAGCAGTACTTC

size: -
V: TRBV6-1
D: -
J: TRBJ1-6
CDR3: CASSEQIPNPPLHF
DNA: TGTGCCAGCAGTGAACAGATACCAAATCCACCCCTCCACTTT

size: -
V: TRBV9
D: TRBD1
J: TRBJ1-2
CDR3: CASSARQGHGYTF
DNA: TGTGCCAGCAGCGCGAGACAGGGGCATGGCTACACCTTC

size: -
V: TRBV6-1
D: -
J: TRBJ2-7
CDR3: CASAEGYSYEQYF
DNA: TGTGCCAGCGCTGAAGGATACTCCTACGAGCAGTACTTC

size: -
V: TRBV27
D: TRBD1
J: TRBJ1-6
CDR3: CASSSSGGRIVHF
DNA: TGTGCCAGCAGTTCCTCAGGGGGCCGGATAGTCCACTTT

size: -
V: TRBV12-3/TRBV12-4
D: -
J: TRBJ1-6
CDR3: CASSFLAEPLHF
DNA: TGTGCCAGCAGTTTTTTAGCGGAACCCCTCCACTTT

size: -
V: TRBV2
D: -
J: TRBJ2-5
CDR3: CASSASTQSPEYF
DNA: TGTGCCAGCAGTGCCAGTACCCAATCCCCGGAGTACTTC

size: few
V: TRBV7-3
D: -
J: TRBJ1-1
CDR3: CASSRDLDTEAFF
DNA: TGTGCCAGCAGTCGGGACCTTGACACTGAAGCTTTCTTT

size: few
V: TRBV27
D: -
J: TRBJ1-2
CDR3: CASRAEGANYGYTF
DNA: TGTGCCAGCAGGGCAGAAGGAGCGAACTATGGCTACACCTTC